The 2 T cell receptor beta chains given below trace back to one sample, sequenced in a study of identical twins. A single record per CDR3 protein comes from TCRdb applying MiXCR to the 5' RACE reads. In the table there are 220,000 or so distinct CDR3 sequences, roughly 7% of which are singletons. This same sample was also part of a study on yellow fever vaccine responses in identical twins.

Sequencing input: memory (CD45RO+) T cells sorted from blood. The origin of the receptors is a woman aged 18-29 years in good health.

The J gene is TRBJ2-5, the V gene TRBV12-3 or TRBV12-4; 10 bases agree with TRBD2. The CDR3 runs 15 residues. Trimming took 5 bases from V and 9 from J; bases not matched to a gene: 12. CDR3 protein: CASSPSGRALRAQYF. CDR3 DNA: TGTGCCAGCAGTCCAAGCGGGAGGGCCCTGAGGGCCCAGTACTTC.

This clonotype was observed a handful of times. The chain carries TRBV20-1 and TRBJ2-1; 9 positions agree with TRBD2. Germline V gene lookup returns CDR1 DFQATT and CDR2 SNEGSKA (reference sequence). The CDR3 has 15 residues. V gave up 3 bases and J gave up 9 bases; unmatched junction bases: 12. The CDR3 coding sequence is TGCAGTGCTAGGAGTGGAGGGACTAGCTTTGGTGAGCAGTTCTTC. It is translated as CSARSGGTSFGEQFF.